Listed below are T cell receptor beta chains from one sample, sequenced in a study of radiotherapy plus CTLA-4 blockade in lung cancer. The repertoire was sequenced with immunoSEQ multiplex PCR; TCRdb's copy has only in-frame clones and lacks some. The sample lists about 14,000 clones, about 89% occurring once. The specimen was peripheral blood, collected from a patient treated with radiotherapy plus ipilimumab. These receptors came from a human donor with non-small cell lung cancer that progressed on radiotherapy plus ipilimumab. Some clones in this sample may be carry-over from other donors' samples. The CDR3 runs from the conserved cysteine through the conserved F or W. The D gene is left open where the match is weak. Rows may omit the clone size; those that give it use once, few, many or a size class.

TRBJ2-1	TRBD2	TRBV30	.	CAWSADGLAGGSYNEQFF	TGTGCCTGGAGTGCCGACGGACTAGCGGGGGGCTCCTACAATGAGCAGTTCTTC
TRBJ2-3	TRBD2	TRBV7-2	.	CASSQMGLAGADTQYF	TGTGCCAGCAGCCAAATGGGACTAGCGGGAGCAGATACGCAGTATTTT
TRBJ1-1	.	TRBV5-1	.	CASSLGTEGEAFF	TGCGCCAGCAGCTTGGGGACAGAGGGTGAAGCTTTCTTT
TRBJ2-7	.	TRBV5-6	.	CASSPRSRGDYEQYF	TGTGCCAGCAGCCCACGGAGCCGAGGAGATTACGAGCAGTACTTC
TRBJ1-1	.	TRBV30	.	CAWSSGLGLQGITEAFF	TGTGCCTGGAGTTCCGGGTTAGGACTTCAGGGGATCACTGAAGCTTTCTTT
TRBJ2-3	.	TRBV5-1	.	CASSLELPSTDTQYF	TGCGCCAGCAGCTTGGAACTCCCTAGCACAGATACGCAGTATTTT
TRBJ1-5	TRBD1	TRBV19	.	CASSVIRDSTAQHF	TGTGCCAGTAGTGTGATCCGGGACAGCACAGCCCAGCATTTT
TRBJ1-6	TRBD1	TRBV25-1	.	CASSLGTGRIGLHF	TGTGCCAGCAGCCTCGGGACAGGGCGGATAGGACTCCACTTT
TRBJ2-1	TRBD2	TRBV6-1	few	CASTGLAGGPDEQFF	TGTGCCAGCACCGGACTAGCGGGGGGGCCTGATGAGCAGTTCTTC
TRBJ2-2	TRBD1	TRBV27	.	CASGQGATGELFF	TGTGCCAGCGGACAGGGGGCGACCGGGGAGCTGTTTTTT
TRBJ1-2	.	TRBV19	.	CACASGGLNYGYTF	TGTGCCTGTGCATCGGGAGGACTAAACTATGGCTACACCTTC
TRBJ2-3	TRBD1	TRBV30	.	CAWGQGAGTDTQYF	TGTGCCTGGGGACAGGGGGCTGGCACAGATACGCAGTATTTT
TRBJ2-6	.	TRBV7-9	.	CASSPNSGSGANVLTF	TGTGCCAGCAGCCCGAACTCTGGCTCTGGGGCCAACGTCCTGACTTTC
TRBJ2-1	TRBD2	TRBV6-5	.	CASSPGFAGVWEQFF	TGTGCCAGCAGCCCCGGTTTTGCGGGAGTGTGGGAGCAGTTCTTC
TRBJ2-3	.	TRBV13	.	CASGGDTQYF	TGTGCCAGCGGGGGGGATACGCAGTATTTT
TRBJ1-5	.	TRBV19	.	CASSIVLGQKSNQPQHF	TGTGCCAGTAGTATAGTCCTCGGACAAAAAAGCAATCAGCCCCAGCATTTT
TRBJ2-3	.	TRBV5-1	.	CASRGGSDGDTQYF	TGCGCCTCCCGCGGAGGATCGGACGGCGATACGCAGTATTTT
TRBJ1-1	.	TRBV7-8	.	CASSLDSGFTEAFF	TGTGCCAGCAGCTTAGATTCAGGTTTCACTGAAGCTTTCTTT
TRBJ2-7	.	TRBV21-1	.	CASSKAPGQGGYEQYF	TGTGCCAGCAGCAAAGCGCCTGGGCAGGGAGGGTACGAGCAGTACTTC
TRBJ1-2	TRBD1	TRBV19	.	CASSIQPGGVSYGYTF	TGTGCCAGTAGTATACAACCAGGGGGCGTGAGCTATGGCTACACCTTC
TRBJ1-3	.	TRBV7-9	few	CASRLALNTIYF	TGTGCCAGCAGACTCGCTCTAAACACCATATATTTT
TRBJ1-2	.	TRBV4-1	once	CASRAGDDYGYTF	TGCGCCAGCAGGGCAGGGGACGACTATGGCTACACCTTC
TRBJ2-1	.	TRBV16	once	CASSPIQRPRDNEQFF	TGTGCCAGCAGCCCAATACAGCGCCCGAGGGACAATGAGCAGTTCTTC
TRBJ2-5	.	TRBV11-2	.	CASSLDFGVQETQYF	TGTGCCAGCAGCTTAGATTTCGGGGTCCAAGAGACCCAGTACTTC
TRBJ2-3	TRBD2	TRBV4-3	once	CASSQDGAGGPSRTDTQYF	TGCGCCAGCAGCCAAGATGGGGCGGGAGGGCCGTCCCGCACAGATACGCAGTATTTT
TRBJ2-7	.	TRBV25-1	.	CASTRGYEQYF	TGTGCCAGCACGCGGGGCTACGAGCAGTACTTC